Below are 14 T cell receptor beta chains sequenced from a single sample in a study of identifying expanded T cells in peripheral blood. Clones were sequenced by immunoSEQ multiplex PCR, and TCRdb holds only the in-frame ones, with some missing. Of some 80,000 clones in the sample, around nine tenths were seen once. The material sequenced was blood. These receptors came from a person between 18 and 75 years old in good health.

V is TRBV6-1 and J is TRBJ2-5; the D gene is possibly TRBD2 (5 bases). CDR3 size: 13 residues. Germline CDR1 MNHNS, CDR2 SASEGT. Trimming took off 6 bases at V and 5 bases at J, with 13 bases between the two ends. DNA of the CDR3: TGTGCCAGCAGGTTTGGAGGCGGGGAGACCCAGTACTTC. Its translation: CASRFGGGETQYF.

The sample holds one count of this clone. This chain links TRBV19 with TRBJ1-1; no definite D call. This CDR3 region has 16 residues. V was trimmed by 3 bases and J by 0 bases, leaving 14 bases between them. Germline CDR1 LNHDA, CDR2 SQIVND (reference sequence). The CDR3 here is CASSINIIGMNTEAFF. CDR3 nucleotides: TGTGCCAGTAGTATCAACATAATCGGCATGAACACTGAAGCTTTCTTT.

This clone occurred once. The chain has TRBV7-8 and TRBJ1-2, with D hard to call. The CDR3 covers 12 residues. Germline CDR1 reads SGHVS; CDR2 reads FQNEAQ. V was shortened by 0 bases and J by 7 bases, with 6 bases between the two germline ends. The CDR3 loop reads CASSLASGGYTF. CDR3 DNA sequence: TGTGCCAGCAGCTTAGCGTCGGGTGGCTACACCTTC.

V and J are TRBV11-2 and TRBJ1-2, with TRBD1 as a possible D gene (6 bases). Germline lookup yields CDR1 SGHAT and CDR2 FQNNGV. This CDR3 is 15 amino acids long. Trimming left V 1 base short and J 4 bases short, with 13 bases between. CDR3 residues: CASSLGSTGFYGYTF. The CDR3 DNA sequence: TGTGCCAGCAGCTTAGGGAGCACAGGGTTCTATGGCTACACCTTC. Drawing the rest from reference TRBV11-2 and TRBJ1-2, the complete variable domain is EAGVAQSPRYKIIEKRQSVAFWCNPISGHATLYWYQQILGQGPKLLIQFQNNGVVDDSQLPKDRFSAERLKGVDSTLKIQPAKLEDSAVYLCASSLGSTGFYGYTFGSGTRLTVV.

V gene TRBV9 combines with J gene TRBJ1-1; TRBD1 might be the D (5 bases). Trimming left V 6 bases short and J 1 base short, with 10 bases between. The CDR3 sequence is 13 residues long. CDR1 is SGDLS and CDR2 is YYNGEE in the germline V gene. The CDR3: CASNQGGNTEAFF. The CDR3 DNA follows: TGTGCCAGCAACCAGGGTGGGAACACTGAAGCTTTCTTT.

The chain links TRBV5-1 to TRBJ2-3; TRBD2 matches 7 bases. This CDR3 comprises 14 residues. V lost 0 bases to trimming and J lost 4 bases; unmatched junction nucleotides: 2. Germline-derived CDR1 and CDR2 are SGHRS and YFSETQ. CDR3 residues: CASSLGLASDTQYF. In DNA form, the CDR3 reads TGCGCCAGCAGCTTGGGACTAGCTTCAGATACGCAGTATTTT.

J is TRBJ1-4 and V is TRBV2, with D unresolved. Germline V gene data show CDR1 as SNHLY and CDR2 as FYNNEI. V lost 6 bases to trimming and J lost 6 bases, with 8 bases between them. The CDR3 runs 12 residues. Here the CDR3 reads CASSAWDEKLFF. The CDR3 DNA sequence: TGTGCCAGCAGCGCATGGGATGAAAAACTGTTTTTT.

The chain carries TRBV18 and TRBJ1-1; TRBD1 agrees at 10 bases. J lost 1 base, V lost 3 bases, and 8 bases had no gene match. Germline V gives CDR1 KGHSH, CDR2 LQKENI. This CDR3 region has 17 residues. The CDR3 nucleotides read TGTGCCAGCTCACCCCTAAGGACAGGGGGGTCGAACACTGAAGCTTTCTTT. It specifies CASSPLRTGGSNTEAFF.

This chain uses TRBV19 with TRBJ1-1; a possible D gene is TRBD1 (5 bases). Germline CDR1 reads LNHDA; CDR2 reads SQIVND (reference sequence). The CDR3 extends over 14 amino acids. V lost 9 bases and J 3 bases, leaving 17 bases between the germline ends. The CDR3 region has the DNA TGTGCCAGCACCTCCAGGGAGGGGTACACTGAAGCTTTCTTT. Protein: CASTSREGYTEAFF.

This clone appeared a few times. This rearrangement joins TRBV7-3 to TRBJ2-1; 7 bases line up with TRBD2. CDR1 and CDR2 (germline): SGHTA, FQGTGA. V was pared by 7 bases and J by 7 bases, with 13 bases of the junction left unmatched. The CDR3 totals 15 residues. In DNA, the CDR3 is TGTGCCAGCAACCAAGTAGCGGGTGCTGGTAATGAGCAGTTCTTC. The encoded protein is CASNQVAGAGNEQFF. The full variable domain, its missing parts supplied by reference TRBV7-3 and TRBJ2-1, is GAGVSQTPSNKVTEKGKYVELRCDPISGHTALYWYRQSLGQGPEFLIYFQGTGAADDSGLPNDRFFAVRPEGSVSTLKIQRTERGDSAVYLCASNQVAGAGNEQFFGPGTRLTVL.

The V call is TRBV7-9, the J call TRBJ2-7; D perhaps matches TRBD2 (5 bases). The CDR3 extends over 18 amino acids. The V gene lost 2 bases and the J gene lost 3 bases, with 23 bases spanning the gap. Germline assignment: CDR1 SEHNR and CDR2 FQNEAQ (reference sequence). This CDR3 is CASSLSRADYYGNYEQYF. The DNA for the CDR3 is TGTGCCAGCAGCTTATCACGGGCAGACTACTACGGAAACTACGAGCAGTACTTC.

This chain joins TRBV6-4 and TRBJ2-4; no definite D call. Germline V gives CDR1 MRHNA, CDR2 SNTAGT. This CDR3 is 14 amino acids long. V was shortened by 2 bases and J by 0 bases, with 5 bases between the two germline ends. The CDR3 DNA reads TGTGCCAGCAGTGACGACCTAGCCAAAAACATTCAGTACTTC. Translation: CASSDDLAKNIQYF.

The CDR3 bases are TGCGCCAGCAGCCAAGATCCCTGGACGACTGGAAACACCATATATTTT. Its protein is CASSQDPWTTGNTIYF. The J gene is TRBJ1-3, the V gene TRBV4-1; D is unclear. CDR3 length equals 16 residues. From germline, CDR1 is MGHRA and CDR2 YSYEKL. The V and J ends lost 0 bases and 2 bases respectively, with 11 bases between them.

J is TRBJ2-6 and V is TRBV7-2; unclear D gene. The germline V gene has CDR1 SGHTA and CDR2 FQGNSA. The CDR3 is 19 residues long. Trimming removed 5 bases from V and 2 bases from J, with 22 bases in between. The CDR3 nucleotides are TGTGCCAGCAGCCCATGGGTAGACTTAGTCGTGCCTGGGGCCAACGTCCTGACTTTC. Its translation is CASSPWVDLVVPGANVLTF.